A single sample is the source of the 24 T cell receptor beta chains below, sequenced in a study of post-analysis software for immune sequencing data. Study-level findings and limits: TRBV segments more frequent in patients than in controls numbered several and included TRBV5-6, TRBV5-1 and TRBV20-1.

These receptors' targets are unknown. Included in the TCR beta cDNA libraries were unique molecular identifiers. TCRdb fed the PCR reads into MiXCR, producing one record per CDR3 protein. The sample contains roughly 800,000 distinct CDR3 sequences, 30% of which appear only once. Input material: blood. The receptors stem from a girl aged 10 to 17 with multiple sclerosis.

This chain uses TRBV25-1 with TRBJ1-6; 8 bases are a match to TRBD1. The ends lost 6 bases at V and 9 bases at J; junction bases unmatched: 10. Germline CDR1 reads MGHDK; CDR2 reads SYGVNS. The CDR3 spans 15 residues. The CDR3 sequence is CASRQTGTGSSPLHF. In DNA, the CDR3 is TGTGCCAGCAGGCAAACCGGGACAGGTTCTTCACCCCTCCACTTT.

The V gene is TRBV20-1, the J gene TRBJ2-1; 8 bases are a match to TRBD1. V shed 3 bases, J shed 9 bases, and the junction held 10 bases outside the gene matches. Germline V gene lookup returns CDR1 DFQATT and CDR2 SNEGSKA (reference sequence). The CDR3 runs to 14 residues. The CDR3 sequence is CSASESQGAREQFF. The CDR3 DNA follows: TGCAGTGCTAGTGAATCGCAGGGGGCACGTGAGCAGTTCTTC.

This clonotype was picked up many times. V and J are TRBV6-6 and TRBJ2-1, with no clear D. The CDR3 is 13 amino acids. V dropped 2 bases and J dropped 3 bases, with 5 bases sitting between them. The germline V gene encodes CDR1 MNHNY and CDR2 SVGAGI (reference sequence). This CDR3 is CASSYTDYNEQFF. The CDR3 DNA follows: TGTGCCAGCAGTTACACTGACTACAATGAGCAGTTCTTC.

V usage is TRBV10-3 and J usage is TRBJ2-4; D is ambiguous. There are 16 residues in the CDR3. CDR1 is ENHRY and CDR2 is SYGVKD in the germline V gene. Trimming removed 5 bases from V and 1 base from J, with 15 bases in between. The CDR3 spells CAISTAGPSAKNIQYF. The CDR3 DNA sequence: TGTGCCATCAGTACCGCAGGTCCCTCGGCCAAAAACATTCAGTACTTC.

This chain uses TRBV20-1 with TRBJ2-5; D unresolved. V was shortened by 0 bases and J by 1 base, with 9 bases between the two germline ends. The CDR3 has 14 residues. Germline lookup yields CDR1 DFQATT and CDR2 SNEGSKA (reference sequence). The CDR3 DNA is TGCAGTGCTAGAGATTGGGTCGGCCAAGAGACCCAGTACTTC. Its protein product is CSARDWVGQETQYF.

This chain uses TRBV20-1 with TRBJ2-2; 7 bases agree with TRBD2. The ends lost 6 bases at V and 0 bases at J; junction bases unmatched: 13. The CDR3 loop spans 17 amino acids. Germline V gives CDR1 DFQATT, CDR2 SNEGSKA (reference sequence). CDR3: CSARFPQRDSNTGELFF. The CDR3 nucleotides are TGCAGTGCCAGATTCCCCCAGCGGGATTCGAACACCGGGGAGCTGTTTTTT.

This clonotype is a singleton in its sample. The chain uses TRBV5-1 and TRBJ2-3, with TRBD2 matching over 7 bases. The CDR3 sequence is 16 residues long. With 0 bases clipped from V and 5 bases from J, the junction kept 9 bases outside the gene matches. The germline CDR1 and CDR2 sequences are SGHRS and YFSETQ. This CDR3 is CASSLGQRGVGDTQYF. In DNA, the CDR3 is TGCGCCAGCAGCTTGGGCCAGCGGGGTGTGGGAGATACGCAGTATTTT.

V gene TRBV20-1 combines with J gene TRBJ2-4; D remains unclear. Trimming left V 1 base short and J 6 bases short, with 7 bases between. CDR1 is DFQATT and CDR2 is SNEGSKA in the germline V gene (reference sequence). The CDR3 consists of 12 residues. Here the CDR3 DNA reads TGCAGTGCTAGAGGTTCCAGAAACATTCAGTACTTC. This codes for CSARGSRNIQYF.

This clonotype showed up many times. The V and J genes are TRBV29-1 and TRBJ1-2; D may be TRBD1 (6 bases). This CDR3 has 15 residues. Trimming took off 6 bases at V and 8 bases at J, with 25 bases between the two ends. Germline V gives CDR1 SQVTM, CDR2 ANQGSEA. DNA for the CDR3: TGCAGCGTCGCCACTCCCCAGGGGATGGCCCACGGCTACACCTTC. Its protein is CSVATPQGMAHGYTF.

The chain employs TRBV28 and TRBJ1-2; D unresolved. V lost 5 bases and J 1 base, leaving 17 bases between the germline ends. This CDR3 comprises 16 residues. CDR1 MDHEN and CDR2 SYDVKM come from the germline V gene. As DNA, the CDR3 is TGTGCCAGCAGTGCCGCCGGGCAGGCGCTTAACTATGGCTACACCTTC. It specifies CASSAAGQALNYGYTF.

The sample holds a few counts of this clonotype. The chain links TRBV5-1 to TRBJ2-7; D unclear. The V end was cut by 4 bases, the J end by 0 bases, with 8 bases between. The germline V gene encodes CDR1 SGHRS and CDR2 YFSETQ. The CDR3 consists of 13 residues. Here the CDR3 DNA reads TGCGCCAGCAGCGATGCACTCTCCTACGAGCAGTACTTC. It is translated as CASSDALSYEQYF.

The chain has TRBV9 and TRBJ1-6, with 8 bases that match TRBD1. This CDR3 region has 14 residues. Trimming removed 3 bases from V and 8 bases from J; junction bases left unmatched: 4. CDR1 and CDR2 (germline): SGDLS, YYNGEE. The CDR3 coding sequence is TGTGCCAGCAGCGCTCGGACAGGGTATTCACCCCTCCACTTT. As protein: CASSARTGYSPLHF.

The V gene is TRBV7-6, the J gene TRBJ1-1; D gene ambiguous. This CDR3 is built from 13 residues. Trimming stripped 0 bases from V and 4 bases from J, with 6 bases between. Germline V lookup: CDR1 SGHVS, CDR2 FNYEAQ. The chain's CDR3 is CASSLAWSTEAFF. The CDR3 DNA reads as TGTGCCAGCAGCTTAGCATGGAGCACTGAAGCTTTCTTT.

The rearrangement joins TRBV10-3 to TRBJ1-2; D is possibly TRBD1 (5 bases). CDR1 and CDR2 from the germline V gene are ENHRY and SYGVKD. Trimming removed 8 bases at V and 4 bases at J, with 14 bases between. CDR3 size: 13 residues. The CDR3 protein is CAIGTPTLYGYTF. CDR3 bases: TGTGCCATCGGGACCCCCACGCTCTATGGCTACACCTTC.

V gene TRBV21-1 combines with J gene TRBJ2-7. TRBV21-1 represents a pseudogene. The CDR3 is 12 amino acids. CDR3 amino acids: CASNWSSYEQYF. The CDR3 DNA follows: TGTGCCAGCAACTGGAGCTCCTACGAGCAGTACTTC.

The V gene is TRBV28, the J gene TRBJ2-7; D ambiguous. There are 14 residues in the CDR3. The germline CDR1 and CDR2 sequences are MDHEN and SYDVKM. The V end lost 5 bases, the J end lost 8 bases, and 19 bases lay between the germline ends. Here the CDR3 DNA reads TGTGCCAGCAGTCCCGTGCTCCCGCTAGTGAAGCAGTACTTC. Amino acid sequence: CASSPVLPLVKQYF.

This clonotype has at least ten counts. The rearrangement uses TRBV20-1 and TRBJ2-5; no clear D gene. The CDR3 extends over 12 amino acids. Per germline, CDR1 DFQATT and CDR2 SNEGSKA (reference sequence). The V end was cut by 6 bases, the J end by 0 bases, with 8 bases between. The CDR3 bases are TGCAGTGCCACATTGTACCAAGAGACCCAGTACTTC. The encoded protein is CSATLYQETQYF.

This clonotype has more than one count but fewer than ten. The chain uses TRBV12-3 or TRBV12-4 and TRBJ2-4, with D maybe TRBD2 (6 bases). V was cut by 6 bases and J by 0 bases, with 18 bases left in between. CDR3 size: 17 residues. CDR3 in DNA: TGTGCCAGCAGCACGGCTCGGGGGTTACTAGCCAAAAACATTCAGTACTTC. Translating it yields CASSTARGLLAKNIQYF.

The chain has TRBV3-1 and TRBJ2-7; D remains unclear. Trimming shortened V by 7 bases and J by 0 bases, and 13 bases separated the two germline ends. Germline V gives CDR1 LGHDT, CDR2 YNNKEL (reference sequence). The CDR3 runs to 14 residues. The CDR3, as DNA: TGTGCCAGCATGTCGGGTCCGAGCTCCTACGAGCAGTACTTC. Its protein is CASMSGPSSYEQYF.

In DNA form, the CDR3 reads TGTGCCAGCAGCCAAGATGGGGGGGCCGGATTGGCTTTGGGCTACACCTTC. Translation gives CASSQDGGAGLALGYTF. J is TRBJ1-2 and V is TRBV3-1; maybe TRBD1 (6 bases). V lost 0 bases and J lost 8, with 22 bases in between. CDR1 LGHDT and CDR2 YNNKEL come from the germline V gene (reference sequence). This CDR3 is 17 amino acids long.

The CDR3 region is CASSPGLLTNTEAFF. As DNA, the CDR3 is TGTGCCAGCAGCCCGGGCCTGCTCACGAACACTGAAGCTTTCTTT. V gene TRBV7-9 combines with J gene TRBJ1-1; D gene unclear. The CDR3 contains 15 residues. The ends were cut back, 5 bases at V and 1 base at J, with 14 bases in the middle. CDR1 is SEHNR and CDR2 is FQNEAQ in the germline V gene (reference sequence). Using reference TRBV7-9 and TRBJ1-1 for the parts outside the CDR3, the full variable domain is DTGVSQNPRHKITKRGQNVTFRCDPISEHNRLYWYRQTLGQGPEFLTYFQNEAQLEKSRLLSDRFSAERPKGSFSTLEIQRTEQGDSAMYLCASSPGLLTNTEAFFGQGTRLTVV.

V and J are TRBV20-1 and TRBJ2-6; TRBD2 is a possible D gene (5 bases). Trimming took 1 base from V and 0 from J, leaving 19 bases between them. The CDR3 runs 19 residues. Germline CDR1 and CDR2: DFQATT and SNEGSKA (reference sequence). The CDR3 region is CSARGPLVAGYSGANVLTF. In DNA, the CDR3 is TGCAGTGCTAGAGGCCCGCTGGTGGCGGGTTACTCTGGGGCCAACGTCCTGACTTTC.

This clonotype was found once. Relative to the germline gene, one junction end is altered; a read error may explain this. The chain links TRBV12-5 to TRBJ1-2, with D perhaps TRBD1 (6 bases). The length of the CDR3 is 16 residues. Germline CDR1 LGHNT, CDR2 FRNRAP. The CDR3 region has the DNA TGTGCTAGTGGTTTTCATCGGGGGCCTCGTAACTATGGCCACACCTTC. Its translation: CASGFHRGPRNYGHTF.

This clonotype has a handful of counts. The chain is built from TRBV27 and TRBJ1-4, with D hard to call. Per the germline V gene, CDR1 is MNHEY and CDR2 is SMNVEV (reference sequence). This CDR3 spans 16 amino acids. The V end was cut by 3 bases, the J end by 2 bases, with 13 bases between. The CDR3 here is CASSFSVTGTNEKLFF. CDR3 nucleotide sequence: TGTGCCAGCAGTTTCTCGGTCACCGGCACTAATGAAAAACTGTTTTTT.